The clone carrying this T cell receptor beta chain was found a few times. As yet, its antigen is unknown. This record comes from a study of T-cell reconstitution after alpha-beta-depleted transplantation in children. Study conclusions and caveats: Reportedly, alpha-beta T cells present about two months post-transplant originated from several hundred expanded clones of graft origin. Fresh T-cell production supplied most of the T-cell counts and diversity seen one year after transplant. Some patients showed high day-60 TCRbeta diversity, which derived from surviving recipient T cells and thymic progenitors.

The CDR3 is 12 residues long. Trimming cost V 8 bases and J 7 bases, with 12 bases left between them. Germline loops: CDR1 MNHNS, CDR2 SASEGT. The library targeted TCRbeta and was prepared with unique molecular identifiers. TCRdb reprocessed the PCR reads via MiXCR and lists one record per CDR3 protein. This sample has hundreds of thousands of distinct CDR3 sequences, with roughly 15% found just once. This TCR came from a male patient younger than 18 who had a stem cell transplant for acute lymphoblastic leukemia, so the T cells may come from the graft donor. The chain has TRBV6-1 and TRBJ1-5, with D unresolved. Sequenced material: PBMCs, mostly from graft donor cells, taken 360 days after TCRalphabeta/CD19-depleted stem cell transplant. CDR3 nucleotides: TGTGCCAGCTGGGGTGGGTGGCAGCCCCAGCATTTT. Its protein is CASWGGWQPQHF.